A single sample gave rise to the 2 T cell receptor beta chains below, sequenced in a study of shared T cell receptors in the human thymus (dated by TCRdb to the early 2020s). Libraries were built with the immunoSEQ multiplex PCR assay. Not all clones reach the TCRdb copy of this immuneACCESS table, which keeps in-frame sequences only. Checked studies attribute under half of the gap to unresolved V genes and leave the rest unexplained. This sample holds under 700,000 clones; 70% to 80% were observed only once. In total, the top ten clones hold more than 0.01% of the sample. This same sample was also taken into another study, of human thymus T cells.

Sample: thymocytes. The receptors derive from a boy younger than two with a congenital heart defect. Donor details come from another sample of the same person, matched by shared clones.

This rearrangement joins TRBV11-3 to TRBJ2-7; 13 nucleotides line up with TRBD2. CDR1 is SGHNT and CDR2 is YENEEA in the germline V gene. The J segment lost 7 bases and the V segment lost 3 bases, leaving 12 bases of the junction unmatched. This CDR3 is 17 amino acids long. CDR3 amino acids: CASSLAPTSGRAGEQYF. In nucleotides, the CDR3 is TGTGCCAGCAGCTTGGCACCCACTAGCGGGAGGGCCGGGGAGCAGTACTTC.

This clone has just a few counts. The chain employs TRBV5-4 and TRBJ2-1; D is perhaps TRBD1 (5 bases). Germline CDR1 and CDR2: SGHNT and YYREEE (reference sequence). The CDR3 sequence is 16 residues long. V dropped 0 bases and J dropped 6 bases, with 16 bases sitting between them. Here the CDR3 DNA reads TGTGCCAGCAGCTTGGTACGCCTGGGGCCACCCAATGAGCAGTTCTTC. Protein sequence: CASSLVRLGPPNEQFF. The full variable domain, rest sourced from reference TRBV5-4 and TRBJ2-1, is ETGVTQSPTHLIKTRGQQVTLRCSSQSGHNTVSWYQQALGQGPQFIFQYYREEENGRGNFPPRFSGLQFPNYSSELNVNALELDDSALYLCASSLVRLGPPNEQFFGPGTRLTVL.